This record covers a single T cell receptor beta chain. Its binding antigen is unknown. No base quality values were provided; no much bigger clone lies one nucleotide off. This entry is derived from a study of radiation and T cells in renal cell carcinoma (dated by TCRdb to the early 2020s). Regarding the study in general: The samples were obtained from a clinical trial, where primary renal cell carcinomas were treated with 15 Gy stereotactic body radiation therapy and then removed by nephrectomy 4 weeks afterward. Across all 50 or so samples, several million unique CDR3 nucleotide sequences, encoding 2,658,974 unique CDR3 amino acid sequences, were identified. A total of 53 samples underwent TCR beta sequencing, made up of roughly 26 tumors and around 27 peripheral blood samples. Study-wide conclusions, independent of this receptor: Blood repertoire dynamics were not followed beyond 4 weeks after treatment. An increase in top tumor clonotypes in blood was observed from baseline to 2 weeks post-radiation, followed by contraction by 4 weeks, which was taken to suggest transient expansion of tumor-resident clones. Because pretreatment tumor biopsies were not available, the study could not determine whether clonotypes were already present within the tumor at baseline. The single-armed trial design could not address effects of radiation dose or scheduling on the TCR repertoire.

The immunoSEQ kit was used, according to the manufacturer's recommendations, to generate TCR beta libraries from genomic DNA. To prepare libraries, a first multiplex PCR with proprietary primers was run, followed by a second PCR that added unique barcodes, and a bead cleanup was done after each round. Each sample batch included a kit-provided positive control reaction and a negative control reaction. The final libraries underwent checking on an Agilent 4200 TapeStation D1000 ScreenTape, volumetric pooling, and quantification by qPCR. Sequencing ran on an Illumina NextSeq500 with a MidOutput 150-cycle cartridge, using 156 Read1 and 15 Index1 cycles with kit custom primers. The pooled library was loaded at around 0.98 pM, with an approximately 20% PhiX control spiked in. Per the source publication's procedure: The vendor-processed data were analyzed in R, and a clonotype was defined as all T cells that share the same CDR3 nucleotide sequence. In the clone abundance analyses, frequencies in each sample were normalized to that sample's 10,000 most abundant clones. Public T cell clones, which averaged fewer than five per sample, were removed prior to analysis. An abundance difference of at least 32-fold between compartments was the criterion for calling clonotypes tumor-enriched or baseline blood-enriched. A beta-binomial differential abundance model was applied to find clonotypes that expanded or contracted between blood time points. Tumor-blood repertoire similarity was measured with the Baroni-Urbani and Buser coefficient, and group comparisons used two-tailed Wilcoxon tests in R. The source is immuneACCESS, and TCRdb retained only in-frame sequences with V and J called. Part of the clones is not carried over; for the studies checked, unresolved V genes explain less than half of this, and the remainder is unexplained. V, J and clone size reflect that table, while D and trimming were determined from the DNA. The sample data list around 120,000 clones, and 75% to 85% of these were observed just once. Approximately 2% of the sample rests with the top ten.

In light of the paper, this sample's time point label describes: blood 2 weeks post-SBRT. The treatment or condition label here, explained by the study, means: 15 Gy SBRT to primary tumor, nephrectomy 4 weeks later. To follow tumor-enriched clonotypes, serial peripheral blood was collected from radiation-treated patients at baseline and at 2 weeks and 4 weeks after SBRT. Every patient's renal cell carcinoma showed clear cell pathology. The QIAamp DNA Blood Mini Kit (Qiagen) was used to prepare genomic DNA for TCR sequencing. The analyses included only samples that passed all quality control checks. CDR3 length: 13 amino acids, cysteine to phenylalanine. Just CDR3 DNA is preserved here, 39 bases in frame from base 1. CDR1 and CDR2 were assigned from the germline V gene as SGHDT and YYEEEE. V loses 0 bases of germline sequence and J loses 9 bases, and the interval between the two ends is 9 bases.

The sequence is built from TRBV5-6 and TRBJ1-4, with a tentative D gene TRBD1 over 5 matching bases. The source material was blood, sampled from a patient whose treatment included radiotherapy and nephrectomy. This TCR was sampled from a woman aged 55 to 70 with renal cell carcinoma. The CDR3 amino acid sequence is: CASSLGGSQKLFF. The DNA is as follows: TGTGCCAGCAGCTTGGGGGGCAGCCAAAAACTGTTTTTT.